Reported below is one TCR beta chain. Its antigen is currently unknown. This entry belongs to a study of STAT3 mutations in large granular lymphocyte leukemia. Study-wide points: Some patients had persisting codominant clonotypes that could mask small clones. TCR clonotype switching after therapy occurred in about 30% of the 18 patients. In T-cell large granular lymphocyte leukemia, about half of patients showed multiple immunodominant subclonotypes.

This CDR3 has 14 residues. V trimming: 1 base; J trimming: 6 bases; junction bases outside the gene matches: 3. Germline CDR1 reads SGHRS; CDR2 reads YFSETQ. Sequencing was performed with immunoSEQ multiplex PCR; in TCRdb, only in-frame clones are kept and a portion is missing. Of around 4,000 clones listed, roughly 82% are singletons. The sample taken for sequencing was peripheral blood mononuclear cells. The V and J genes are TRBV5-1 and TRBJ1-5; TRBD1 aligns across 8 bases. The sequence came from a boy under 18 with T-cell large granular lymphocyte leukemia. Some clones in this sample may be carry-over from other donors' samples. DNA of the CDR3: TGCGCCAGCAGCTTGCAGGGGGCGGGTCAGCCCCAGCATTTT. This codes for CASSLQGAGQPQHF.